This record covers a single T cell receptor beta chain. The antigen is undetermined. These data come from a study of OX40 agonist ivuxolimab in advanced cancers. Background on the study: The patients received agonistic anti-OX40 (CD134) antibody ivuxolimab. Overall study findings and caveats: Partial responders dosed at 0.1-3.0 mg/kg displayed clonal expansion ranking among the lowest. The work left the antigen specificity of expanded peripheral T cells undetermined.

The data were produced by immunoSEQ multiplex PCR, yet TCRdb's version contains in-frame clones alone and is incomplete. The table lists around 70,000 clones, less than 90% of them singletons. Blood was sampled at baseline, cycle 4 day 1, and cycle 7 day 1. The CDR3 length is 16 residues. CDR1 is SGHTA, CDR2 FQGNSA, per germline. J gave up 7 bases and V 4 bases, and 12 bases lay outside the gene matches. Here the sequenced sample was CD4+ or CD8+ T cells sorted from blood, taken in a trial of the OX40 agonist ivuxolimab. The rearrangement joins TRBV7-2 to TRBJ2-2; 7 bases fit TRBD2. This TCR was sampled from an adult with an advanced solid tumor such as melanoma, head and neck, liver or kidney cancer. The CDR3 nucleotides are TGTGCCAGCAGCTCCCTTACGAGCGGGAAGTTCGGGGAGCTGTTTTTT. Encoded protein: CASSSLTSGKFGELFF.